A selection of T cell receptor beta chains follows, all from one sample in a study of neoadjuvant nivolumab and ipilimumab in lung cancer. Here immunoSEQ multiplex PCR was the method, and the copy in TCRdb shows in-frame clones only, minus some. The table has approximately 30,000 clones, approximately 85% seen once. The sequencing used tumor tissue, collected after neoadjuvant nivolumab, alone or with ipilimumab, at or shortly before surgery. Source of these receptors: an adult with non-small cell lung cancer. CDR3s include the opening cysteine and the closing phenylalanine or tryptophan. A D gene is named only where the DNA matches it firmly. Clone size is given for some rows only: seen once, a few or many times, or a class if the clone is expanded.

TRBJ2-7	TRBV11-3	TRBD1	14	.	TGTGCCAGCAGCCACCGGGACAGGGCAAACGAGCAGTACTTC	CASSHRDRANEQYF
TRBJ2-1	TRBV30	TRBD2	12	.	TGTGCCTGGGGGACTAGCCTAAATGAGCAGTTCTTC	CAWGTSLNEQFF
TRBJ2-7	TRBV18	.	17	.	TGTGCCAGCTCACCGGCGGTCTTGGAGGGTTACTCCTACGAGCAGTACTTC	CASSPAVLEGYSYEQYF
TRBJ2-7	TRBV18	.	15	few	TGTGCCAGCTCACCACCGGGTAGTAGGGCGTACGAGCAGTACTTC	CASSPPGSRAYEQYF
TRBJ2-7	TRBV6-5	TRBD1	14	few	TGTGCCAGCAGTGCCCGGGACAGATCCTACGAGCAGTACTTC	CASSARDRSYEQYF
TRBJ2-6	TRBV5-1	TRBD1	15	.	TGCGCCAGCGCGATCCAGGGGGCTGGGGCCAACGTCCTGACTTTC	CASAIQGAGANVLTF
TRBJ1-5	TRBV7-2	.	14	.	TGTGCCAGCAGTTTCGACAGCACCAATCAGCCCCAGCATTTT	CASSFDSTNQPQHF
TRBJ2-2	TRBV7-9	.	17	.	TGTGCCAGCAGCTTACCCCAGCGGCAGACGAACACCGGGGAGCTGTTTTTT	CASSLPQRQTNTGELFF
TRBJ2-6	TRBV27	.	18	.	TGTGCCAGCAGTGCCCGACAGACTCTTCTCTCTGGGGCCAACGTCCTGACTTTC	CASSARQTLLSGANVLTF
TRBJ2-1	TRBV4-2	.	11	.	TGTGCCAGCAGCCAAACCAATGAGCAGTTCTTC	CASSQTNEQFF
TRBJ1-5	TRBV4-2	.	17	.	TGTGCCAGCAGCCAAGATCACTCTGCTCAGAGCAATCAGCCCCAGCATTTT	CASSQDHSAQSNQPQHF
TRBJ2-7	TRBV5-5	.	15	.	TGTGCCAGCAGCTTTGGGGTAACCCCACCCTACGAGCAGTACTTC	CASSFGVTPPYEQYF
TRBJ1-5	TRBV5-1	.	14	.	TGCGCCAGCAGCCCCGGGGTGGGGAATCAGCCCCAGCATTTT	CASSPGVGNQPQHF
TRBJ2-5	TRBV2	.	13	.	TGTGCCAGCAGTGTCCGCGTTTTGGAGACCCAGTACTTC	CASSVRVLETQYF
TRBJ2-1	TRBV19	TRBD2	14	.	TGTGCCAGTAGTAGGACTAGCGGGTACAATGAGCAGTTCTTC	CASSRTSGYNEQFF
TRBJ1-1	TRBV27	.	16	once	TGTGCCAGCAGTTCCCGGAGGGGGACCTTTAGGACTGAAGCTTTCTTT	CASSSRRGTFRTEAFF
TRBJ2-5	TRBV6-5	.	14	.	TGTGCCAGCAGTTACGGGGTTCATGGGGAGACCCAGTACTTC	CASSYGVHGETQYF
TRBJ2-1	TRBV9	TRBD2	17	few	TGTGCCAGCAGCGTAGGAACTAGCGGGAGGGCCGGGGATGAGCAGTTCTTC	CASSVGTSGRAGDEQFF
TRBJ2-1	TRBV5-1	.	12	.	TGCGCCAGCAGCTCCTCAGGAAATGAGCAGTTCTTC	CASSSSGNEQFF
TRBJ2-1	TRBV7-2	TRBD2	16	.	TGTGCCAGCAGCTTACGGACTAGCGGGATGCTCAATGAGCAGTTCTTC	CASSLRTSGMLNEQFF
TRBJ1-5	TRBV19	.	15	.	TGTGCCAGACTACTGAGCGGGAGTAGCAATCAGCCCCAGCATTTT	CARLLSGSSNQPQHF
TRBJ2-1	TRBV30	.	12	once	TGTGCCTGGAGCATAGGGGAAAATGAGCAGTTCTTC	CAWSIGENEQFF
TRBJ1-4	TRBV5-1	.	12	.	TGCGCCAGCAGCCCGGGCGATGAAAAACTGTTTTTT	CASSPGDEKLFF
TRBJ1-2	TRBV7-9	.	13	few	TGTGCCAGCAGCCGCACGCTAGTACTTGGCTACACCTTC	CASSRTLVLGYTF
TRBJ2-7	TRBV6-1	.	13	.	TGTGCCAGCAGTGAATGGGGGCAGGACGAGCAGTACTTC	CASSEWGQDEQYF
TRBJ1-2	TRBV9	TRBD1	18	.	TGTGCCAGCAGCGTAGCTCCCGGGACAGACGGCATGGGGTATGGCTACACCTTC	CASSVAPGTDGMGYGYTF
TRBJ2-7	TRBV14	TRBD1	15	.	TGTGCCAGCAGCCAAGTCGCCAGGGGGTTTTACGAGCAGTACTTC	CASSQVARGFYEQYF
TRBJ2-7	TRBV5-5	.	15	few	TGTGCCAGCAGCTTCAGGGTGGAGATGGGGGAAAAGCAGTACTTC	CASSFRVEMGEKQYF
TRBJ1-4	TRBV5-6	TRBD1	15	.	TGTGCCAGCAGCTTACGGACAGGGGGTGGAGAAAAACTGTTTTTT	CASSLRTGGGEKLFF
TRBJ2-3	TRBV5-1	.	14	.	TGCGCCAGCAGCTTCGGGCAGACCACAGATACGCAGTATTTT	CASSFGQTTDTQYF
TRBJ2-1	TRBV29-1	.	15	.	TGCAGCGTTGAAGATGGGGGCGGGAGTAAGGATGAGCAGTTCTTC	CSVEDGGGSKDEQFF
TRBJ2-7	TRBV29-1	.	12	.	TGCAGCGGCTCCGAAGGGGGCTACGAGCAGTACTTC	CSGSEGGYEQYF
TRBJ2-3	TRBV9	.	16	few	TGTGCCAGCAGCATCCGGGAAGTAGGAGCGATAGATACGCAGTATTTT	CASSIREVGAIDTQYF
TRBJ2-7	TRBV11-3	TRBD1	14	once	TGTGCCAGCAGCCGGCCCGGGACAGATATGATAAAGTACTTC	CASSRPGTDMIKYF
TRBJ2-1	TRBV30	.	12	.	TGTGCCTGGAGTCCCCTAAGCAGTGAGCAGTTCTTC	CAWSPLSSEQFF
TRBJ2-7	TRBV18	TRBD2	13	few	TGTGCCAGCCGGGGGGGAGGACGACACGAGCAGTACTTC	CASRGGGRHEQYF
TRBJ2-5	TRBV29-1	TRBD1	14	.	TGCAGCGACGGCGTGACAGGGTCCGTCGAGACCCAGTACTTC	CSDGVTGSVETQYF
TRBJ2-1	TRBV6-5	.	13	few	TGTGCCAGCAGTTACGGTCGACGCGATGAGCAGTTCTTC	CASSYGRRDEQFF
TRBJ2-1	TRBV10-3	TRBD2	13	.	TGTGCCATCAGTGCGAGCGCGGGAGTGGAGCAGTTCTTC	CAISASAGVEQFF
TRBJ1-1	TRBV29-1	TRBD1	14	.	TGCAGCGTTGTCTCCACAGGGGTGAACACTGAAGCTTTCTTT	CSVVSTGVNTEAFF
TRBJ1-3	TRBV5-1	.	13	.	TGCGCCAGCAGCTCCTCTTGGGGGGAATACATATATTTT	CASSSSWGEYIYF
TRBJ2-7	TRBV11-3	TRBD2	15	once	TGTGCCAGCAGCTCACGGACTAGCGGGGGCTACGAGCAGTACTTC	CASSSRTSGGYEQYF
TRBJ1-1	TRBV7-9	.	14	.	TGTGCCAGCAGCTTAGAGTCAGGGCTGACTGAAGCTTTCTTT	CASSLESGLTEAFF
TRBJ2-1	TRBV7-8	TRBD2	16	.	TGTGCCAGCAGCCCCGGGACTAGCGGGATAGAAAATGAGCAGTTCTTC	CASSPGTSGIENEQFF
TRBJ2-2	TRBV10-3	.	15	once	TGTGCCATCAGTGAGTCGGTCGTGAACACCGGGGAGCTGTTTTTT	CAISESVVNTGELFF
TRBJ2-2	TRBV6-6	.	13	.	TGTGCCAGCAGCGTCCTAGCTTCGGGGGAGCTGTTTTTT	CASSVLASGELFF
TRBJ2-7	TRBV29-1	.	12	.	TGCAGCGACGGGCAGGGACCTTTCGAGCAGTACTTC	CSDGQGPFEQYF
TRBJ2-7	TRBV2	.	11	once	TGTGCCAGCAGTGTCCTTGACGAGCAGTACTTC	CASSVLDEQYF
TRBJ1-5	TRBV5-6	TRBD1	15	.	TGTGCCAGCAGCTTAGGACAGGGAGTAGGTCAGCCCCAGCATTTT	CASSLGQGVGQPQHF
TRBJ2-1	TRBV6-5	.	13	.	TGTGCCAGCAGTTACTCCCGGCGGAATGAGCAGTTCTTC	CASSYSRRNEQFF
TRBJ2-5	TRBV5-1	.	13	.	TGCGCCAGCAGCTTGGGGACAGAAGAGACCCAGTACTTC	CASSLGTEETQYF
TRBJ2-3	TRBV4-1	TRBD2	16	.	TGCGCCAGCAGCCAAGCAATTAGAGCGGGAGATCATACGCAGTATTTT	CASSQAIRAGDHTQYF
TRBJ2-5	TRBV6-5	TRBD2	15	.	TGTGCCAGCAGCCAGAGGGCGGGAGGCAAAGAGACCCAGTACTTC	CASSQRAGGKETQYF
TRBJ1-1	TRBV5-4	.	14	once	TGTGCCAGCAGCTTGGGGGCGGGGAGCACTGAAGCTTTCTTT	CASSLGAGSTEAFF
TRBJ2-2	TRBV5-1	.	15	.	TGCGCCAGCAGAGTTGCAGGGGAAACCACCGGGGAGCTGTTTTTT	CASRVAGETTGELFF
TRBJ1-1	TRBV18	TRBD1	16	.	TGTGCCAGCTCACCCGCGATGGGACAGCTAAACACTGAAGCTTTCTTT	CASSPAMGQLNTEAFF
TRBJ2-1	TRBV11-2	.	14	.	TGTGCCAGCAGCTTAGGGTTCTCCTACAATGAGCAGTTCTTC	CASSLGFSYNEQFF